The rows below give T cell receptor beta chains drawn from one sample of a study of shared clonotypes between healthy human individuals. Measured with immunoSEQ multiplex PCR; TCRdb has only the in-frame clones, and not every one. The sample shows millions of clones, more than 80% of them seen only once. Input material: naive CD4+ T cells from PBMCs. These receptors originate from a man between 18 and 29 years old in good health. Some clones in this sample may be carry-over from other donors' samples. CDR3s include the opening cysteine and the closing phenylalanine or tryptophan. D genes are given only for firm matches. Size tells how often a clone was seen (once, few, many) or the class of an expanded clone, and some rows leave it out.

v_call	clone_size	j_call	d_call	cdr3_aa	cdr3_nt
TRBV5-1	.	TRBJ1-1	.	CASSSSLSNTEAFF	TGCGCCAGCAGCTCTAGCTTATCGAACACTGAAGCTTTCTTT
TRBV23-1	.	TRBJ1-4	TRBD1	CASSQTFLRVGGGEDEKLFF	TGCGCCAGCAGTCAAACCTTCCTGCGGGTTGGAGGGGGCGAAGATGAAAAACTGTTTTTT
TRBV30	.	TRBJ2-3	TRBD1	CASRGQGAADTQYF	TGTGCCTCCCGAGGTCAGGGGGCAGCAGATACGCAGTATTTT
TRBV5-1	.	TRBJ2-5	TRBD1	CASSFTGQGVGETQYF	TGCGCCAGCAGCTTTACGGGACAGGGGGTAGGAGAGACCCAGTACTTC
TRBV27	.	TRBJ2-1	.	CASSLLTLGYNEQFF	TGTGCCAGCAGTCTCCTGACTTTGGGATACAATGAGCAGTTCTTC
TRBV4-2	once	TRBJ2-1	.	CASSQDNEQFF	TGTGCCAGCAGCCAGGACAATGAGCAGTTCTTC
TRBV5-5	.	TRBJ2-2	.	CASSPIGMAGELFF	TGTGCCAGCAGCCCCATCGGGATGGCCGGGGAGCTGTTTTTT
TRBV29-1	.	TRBJ2-7	.	CSVQVLYYEQYF	TGCAGCGTACAAGTTCTCTACTACGAGCAGTACTTC
TRBV7-9	.	TRBJ2-5	.	CASSPRAGIQETQYF	TGTGCCAGCAGCCCCCGGGCGGGGATCCAAGAGACCCAGTACTTC
TRBV6-6	.	TRBJ1-2	TRBD1	CASSYLGQGNSGYTF	TGTGCCAGCAGTTACCTGGGACAGGGGAATTCGGGCTACACCTTC
TRBV30	.	TRBJ1-3	.	CAWANPGNTIYF	TGTGCCTGGGCGAACCCTGGAAACACCATATATTTT
TRBV7-2	.	TRBJ2-7	.	CASSHWSSYTYEQYF	TGTGCCAGCAGCCACTGGTCTTCGTATACCTACGAGCAGTACTTC
TRBV7-9	.	TRBJ2-5	TRBD2	CASSLLAGQTQYF	TGTGCCAGCAGCTTACTAGCGGGACAGACCCAGTACTTC
TRBV28	.	TRBJ2-2	.	CASSFQGGTGELFF	TGTGCCAGCAGTTTCCAGGGGGGGACCGGGGAGCTGTTTTTT
TRBV4-1	.	TRBJ1-1	.	CASSQISIRGRGDEAFF	TGCGCCAGCAGCCAGATCAGTATTCGAGGTAGGGGGGACGAAGCTTTCTTT
TRBV5-1	.	TRBJ1-1	TRBD1	CASSSGQGLNTEAFF	TGCGCCAGCAGCTCGGGACAGGGCTTGAACACTGAAGCTTTCTTT
TRBV6-5	once	TRBJ1-2	.	CATRAGSNYGYTF	TGTGCCACCCGGGCAGGGTCTAACTATGGCTACACCTTC
TRBV28	.	TRBJ2-7	.	CASSFGVSGYEQYF	TGTGCCAGCAGTTTTGGGGTTAGCGGCTACGAGCAGTACTTC